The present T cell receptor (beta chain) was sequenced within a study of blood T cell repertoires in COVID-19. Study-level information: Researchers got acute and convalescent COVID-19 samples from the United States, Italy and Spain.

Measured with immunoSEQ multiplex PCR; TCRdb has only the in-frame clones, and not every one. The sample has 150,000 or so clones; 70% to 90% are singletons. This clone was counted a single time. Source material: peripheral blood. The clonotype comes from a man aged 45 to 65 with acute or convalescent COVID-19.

In DNA, the CDR3 is TGTGCCAGCAGCTTAGGGGCAGGGGACACTGAAGCTTTCTTT. Encoded protein: CASSLGAGDTEAFF. The rearrangement links TRBV5-4 to TRBJ1-1, with D perhaps matching TRBD1 (6 bases). Between the trimmed V and J ends, which lost 2 bases and 3 bases, there was a span of 11 bases. The CDR3 sequence is 14 residues long. Germline V gene data show CDR1 as SGHNT and CDR2 as YYREEE (reference sequence).